This TCR beta chain was obtained from a study of human T cells and chemical hapten exposure (dated by TCRdb to the early 2020s). As for the study more broadly: For sensitization, 2% DPC in acetone was applied to a roughly 2 cm by roughly 2 cm area of upper inner arm skin. This study followed changes in the peripheral blood TCR repertoire in vivo during primary and secondary sensitization of alopecia patients to the hapten diphenylcyclopropenone (DPC). Throughout the study period of around 25 weeks, patients also received therapeutic DPC doses to the scalp every week. Blood samples were taken from patients before sensitization (week 0) and at 2, 6 and about 24 weeks after DPC sensitization. Libraries were combined into a pool for sequencing, and differences in TCR yield between samples came mainly from small differences in library volumes within the pool. Patch tests used Finn chambers with 0.01% DPC on the upper back, scored after 6 days by International Contact Dermatitis Research Group standards. Blood for TCR sequencing was provided by twenty-nine alopecia patients at one to four time points (pre-sensitization, 2, 6 and 24 weeks). The mostly female patient cohort included alopecia areata with under or over 50% scalp involvement, alopecia totalis and alopecia universalis. On the study overall, not on this receptor specifically: DPC sensitization did not change how many TCRs were above 1 in 1000 frequency, and no evidence was found of alterations in global repertoire structure. Significantly more large CDR3 similarity clusters were formed by expanded TCRs than by pre-sensitization or healthy control sets, consistent with antigen-driven responses. Patch test score correlated positively with the number of PT1 expanded TCRs, reaching significance at thresholds 8, 16 and 32 but not at 4. Because every patient had alopecia, a presumed autoimmune disease, the patients' immune response might differ from that of healthy individuals. Repeated subsampling changed both the strength of the expansion versus patch-test correlation and the threshold at which the correlation became significant.

Unmatched junction bases come to 8, with V trimmed by 4 bases and J by 2 bases. From a lookup of the germline V gene (reference sequence), CDR1 and CDR2 are MNHEY and SMNVEV. Its CDR3 holds 17 amino acids, cysteine through phenylalanine. CDR3 DNA only is kept here, 51 bases in frame from base 1. Libraries were constructed by RACE. Sequencing was carried out with a NextSeq 500. Library preparation attached unique molecular identifiers to individual cDNA molecules for quantitative, reproducible TCR counting. Each blood RNA sample was used to sequence both TCR alpha and TCR beta chains. Regarding the original processing steps: A median of approximately 100,000 TCRs per sample was observed, with a range of about 20,000 to 700,000. The Decombinator software suite was used to annotate V, J and CDR3 in the TCR reads. For PS versus PT1 abundance plots, all samples were subsampled to the same number of TCRs (28,000). TCRs were defined as expanded if absent before sensitization and observed at least eight times at the 2-week time point. In TCRdb, the public reads were trimmed at Q25 with fastp and aligned with MiXCR, with productive beta chains retained. All rows with the same CDR3 protein become a single entry with the most common DNA and genes. The V and J calls were determined by TCRdb, not by the authors. Here the sample has about 380,000 distinct CDR3 sequences; 6% to 7% occur a single time. The ten largest make up more than 5.5% of the sample.

Read against the paper, the sample's time point label means: patch test 2, 6 weeks after DPC sensitization. The treatment or condition label for this specimen denotes: therapeutic diphenylcyclopropenone sensitization with weekly scalp DPC. At every patch-test visit, the blood draw took place before the patch test was put on. Patients were eligible if aged 18 to 70, diagnosed with alopecia and judged suitable for DPC therapy, and pregnant patients were excluded. Total RNA was extracted from unfractionated whole blood that had been collected in Tempus Blood RNA tubes. This clonotype was seen repeatedly, ten times or more. Its recognized antigen is unknown. The input lacks base qualities; no much larger clone sits a single base away.

Recombination linked TRBV27 to TRBJ1-5, with 10 bases matching TRBD1. The clonotype originates from a woman between 18 and 29 years old with alopecia areata. Some clones in this sample may be carry-over from other donors' samples. The specimen was whole blood, collected in connection with sensitization to the hapten diphenylcyclopropenone (DPC). The CDR3 protein: CASSSLDRGLGNQPQHF. The DNA is as follows: TGTGCCAGCAGTTCTCTCGACAGGGGGCTTGGCAATCAGCCCCAGCATTTT.